This T cell receptor gamma chain stems from a study of gamma-delta chains in newborns, infants, children. Study-wide background: Microbial exposure reportedly drives polyclonal innate γδ T cell expansion after birth.

The CDR3 length is 18 residues. Germline loops: CDR1 GITISATS, CDR2 ISYDGTV (reference sequence). This clone has more than one count but fewer than ten. At one end the junction does not follow the germline gene, possibly because of a read error. TCRdb reanalysed the reads via CATT. The sample consists of over a thousand gamma-chain clones, about 3.2% of them appearing once. Sequences were obtained from blood. The chain couples TRGV9 to TRGJP. The TCR sequence derives from a child who was a newborn, infant or young child, either healthy, febrile or measles-vaccinated (not recorded which). The CDR3 reads CAWWETESQELGKKIKVF. Written as DNA, the CDR3 is TGTGCCTGGTGGGAGACAGAATCGCAAGAGTTGGGCAAAAAAATCAAGGTATTT.